The 12 T cell receptor beta chains below come from one sample, sequenced in a study of regulatory T cells in long-lasting Graves disease. The TCR beta library used iRepertoire HTBI primers with Arm-PCR amplification of CDR3. TCRdb passed the multiplex PCR reads through MiXCR, listing each CDR3 protein once. The sample holds almost 350,000 distinct CDR3 sequences, around a fifth seen once. As for time point: persistent/refractory GD, antithyroid drugs over 5 years with positive TRAb. The TCR library was made from RNA that had been extracted from PBMCs in TRIzol. The input for sequencing was peripheral blood mononuclear cells (PBMCs), taken when the disease was refractory, from a patient treated with antithyroid drugs. These receptors were taken from a female donor with Graves disease.

The table lists this clonotype with many counts. The V gene is TRBV6-2 or TRBV6-3, the J gene TRBJ2-2, with TRBD1 matching over 9 bases. The CDR3 is 15 residues long. CDR1 is MNHEY and CDR2 is SVGEGT in the germline V gene. The junction had 2 bases not matched to a gene; V was cut back by 5 bases and J by 1 base. The CDR3 sequence: CASSRGQGNTGELFF. The CDR3, as DNA: TGTGCCAGCAGTCGGGGACAGGGGAACACCGGGGAGCTGTTTTTT.

This clonotype turned up a few times. The V call is TRBV4-3, the J call TRBJ1-4; no reliable D call. Trimming took off 4 bases at V and 0 bases at J, with 9 bases between the two ends. Germline V gene sequence: CDR1 LGHNA, CDR2 YSLEER. This CDR3 has 15 amino acids. DNA of the CDR3: TGCGCCAGCAGCCTGAACACCGCAACTAATGAAAAACTGTTTTTT. It is translated as CASSLNTATNEKLFF.

This clonotype was counted at least ten times. The CDR3: CASSLGTYEQYF. In DNA, the CDR3 is TGTGCCAGCAGCCTTGGAACCTACGAGCAGTACTTC. The chain links TRBV3-1 to TRBJ2-7; D gene unclear. Germline-derived CDR1 and CDR2 are LGHDT and YNNKEL (reference sequence). The germline V and J ends were trimmed by 4 bases and 2 bases, with 6 bases remaining between them. This CDR3 comprises 12 residues.

Points on this clonotype: One end of the junction is discordant with germline, which a read error may explain. The V call is TRBV12-3 or TRBV12-4, the J call TRBJ1-5; D unclear. This CDR3 contains 15 residues. The CDR3 reads CGSTKRRAYNQPQHF. CDR3 coding DNA: TGTGGCAGCACCAAGCGGCGGGCTTACAATCAGCCCCAGCATTTT.

V is TRBV20-1 and J is TRBJ1-1; D call uncertain. Trimming stripped 1 base from V and 5 bases from J, with 8 bases between. This CDR3 spans 12 amino acids. In germline, CDR1 is DFQATT, CDR2 SNEGSKA (reference sequence). CDR3 protein: CSARVGRTEAFF. The CDR3 DNA reads as TGCAGTGCTAGAGTTGGGAGGACTGAAGCTTTCTTT.

Regarding this clonotype: One end of the junction is discordant with germline, which a read error may explain. The V call is TRBV3-1, the J call TRBJ2-5; 8 bases line up with TRBD2. The CDR3 sequence is 13 residues long. CDR1 and CDR2 (germline): LGHDT, YNNKEL (reference sequence). CDR3 DNA: TGTGCCAGCAGCCCACTGGGAATCGGGCGGGAGGTTTTC. This gives the protein CASSPLGIGREVF.

The sample holds many counts of this clonotype. The chain recombines TRBV7-8 with TRBJ2-7; D unresolved. The V gene lost 2 bases and the J gene lost 0 bases, with 14 bases spanning the gap. The germline V gene has CDR1 SGHVS and CDR2 FQNEAQ. The CDR3 spans 16 residues. This CDR3 reads CASSLSGALYSYEQYF. The CDR3, as DNA: TGTGCCAGCAGCTTATCTGGCGCCCTATACTCCTACGAGCAGTACTTC. Combining the CDR3 with reference TRBV7-8 and TRBJ2-7 gives the whole variable domain GAGVSQSPRYKVAKRGQDVALRCDPISGHVSLFWYQQALGQGPEFLTYFQNEAQLDKSGLPSDRFFAERPEGSVSTLKIQRTQQEDSAVYLCASSLSGALYSYEQYFGPGTRLTVT.

This clonotype was counted many times. The chain links TRBV24-1 to TRBJ2-5; possibly TRBD1 or TRBD2 for D (5 bases each). The CDR3 length is 17 residues. Germline CDR1 and CDR2: KGHDR and SFDVKD. With 4 bases removed from V and 4 bases from J, the gap between germline ends came to 21 bases. As DNA, the CDR3 is TGTGCCACCAGTGACACACCCGGGACGATTAGGGGAGAGACCCAGTACTTC. This encodes CATSDTPGTIRGETQYF.

This clonotype has a count of ten or more. V is TRBV2 and J is TRBJ2-5; the match to TRBD1 covers 7 bases. In germline, CDR1 is SNHLY, CDR2 FYNNEI. V trimming: 7 bases; J trimming: 5 bases; junction bases outside the gene matches: 10. The CDR3 runs to 14 residues. DNA of the CDR3: TGTGCCAGCACCAGACAGGGAAGGGAGGAGACCCAGTACTTC. Amino acids: CASTRQGREETQYF. Based on the CDR3 plus reference TRBV2 and TRBJ2-5, the full variable domain is EPEVTQTPSHQVTQMGQEVILRCVPISNHLYFYWYRQILGQKVEFLVSFYNNEISEKSEIFDDQFSVERPDGSNFTLKIRSTKLEDSAMYFCASTRQGREETQYFGPGTRLLVL.

J is TRBJ1-5 and V is TRBV30; maybe TRBD1 (6 bases). The CDR3 runs 13 residues. Germline CDR1 reads GTSNPN; CDR2 reads SVGIG (reference sequence). The germline V and J ends were trimmed by 7 bases and 4 bases, with 14 bases remaining between them. The CDR3 protein is CAYTVGQNQPQHF. CDR3 bases: TGTGCCTACACGGTAGGACAGAATCAGCCCCAGCATTTT. Drawing the rest from reference TRBV30 and TRBJ1-5, the complete variable domain is SQTIHQWPATLVQPVGSPLSLECTVEGTSNPNLYWYRQAAGRGLQLLFYSVGIGQISSEVPQNLSASRPQDRQFILSSKKLLLSDSGFYLCAYTVGQNQPQHFGDGTRLSIL.

There are a few counts of this clonotype. The V and J genes are TRBV24-1 and TRBJ2-7, with D uncertain. V lost 4 bases to trimming and J lost 0 bases, with 15 bases between them. CDR3 length: 16 residues. CDR1 is KGHDR, CDR2 SFDVKD, per germline. CDR3 DNA: TGTGCCACCAGTGAGCCAACCCGGTGGGGCTCCTACGAGCAGTACTTC. This gives the protein CATSEPTRWGSYEQYF.

There are many counts of this clonotype. The rearrangement joins TRBV28 to TRBJ2-2; D is uncertain. The V end was cut by 4 bases, the J end by 1 base, with 7 bases between. The germline CDR1 and CDR2 sequences are MDHEN and SYDVKM. The CDR3 consists of 14 residues. CDR3 sequence (DNA): TGTGCCAGCAGTTACGACAAGAACACCGGGGAGCTGTTTTTT. This codes for CASSYDKNTGELFF.